This T cell receptor beta chain was obtained from a study of T cells in Graves' hyperthyroidism and ophthalmopathy. Used for diagnoses were clinical symptoms, serum thyroxine and TRAb, thyroid ultrasound and orbital computed tomography. This clonotype was observed at least ten times. The germline V gene has CDR1 LGHDT and CDR2 YNNKEL (reference sequence). The CDR3 extends over 15 amino acids. The V end was cut by 3 bases, the J end by 5 bases, with 17 bases between. Amplified TCR beta CDR3 regions derived from RNA transcripts. A first-round RT-PCR of the TCR CDR3 used the HTBI primer set. One entry per CDR3 protein, called by TCRdb with MiXCR from the multiplex PCR reads. The table records fewer than 350,000 distinct CDR3 sequences, roughly 20% of them present only once.

This chain links TRBV3-1 with TRBJ2-7, with D possibly being TRBD1 or TRBD2 (5 bases each). This clonotype was sampled from a woman aged 40 to 50 with Graves' ophthalmopathy. Material for sequencing was blood. CDR3 bases: TGTGCCAGCAGCCATCGTCACAGGTCCGGGAACGAGCAGTACTTC. Its protein is CASSHRHRSGNEQYF.